This T cell receptor (beta chain) stems from a study of metastatic and nonmetastatic thyroid tumors. Deletions cut 1 base from V and 2 bases from J, with 9 bases between. Germline CDR1 MNHNS, CDR2 SASEGT. The CDR3 extends over 15 amino acids. Before thyroid surgery, none of the patients had received any treatment. By share, this clone counts as medium-sized. TCRdb re-clonotyped the PCR reads through MiXCR. The sample consists of roughly 23,000 clones, approximately 15% of them appearing once. This chain links TRBV6-1 with TRBJ1-5; no firm D call. This sequence was found in a female donor with papillary thyroid cancer or a benign thyroid nodule (not recorded which). Some clones in this sample may be carry-over from other donors' samples. The specimen sequenced was tumor tissue. Written as DNA, the CDR3 is TGTGCCAGCAGTGAAGTCCGGGTTGGCAATCAGCCCCAGCATTTT. This translates into CASSEVRVGNQPQHF.